This TCR beta chain was identified in a study of molecular identifiers for immune sequencing clone quantification. Listed TCR primers, together with previously described methods, were used for the bulk TCR libraries. TCRdb redid the calling of the PCR reads with MiXCR, one entry per CDR3 protein. The data contain about 320,000 distinct CDR3 sequences, roughly a fifth of them singletons. Trimming removed 3 bases from V and 3 bases from J, with 8 bases in between. This CDR3 contains 13 residues. Germline values: CDR1 SGHTA, CDR2 FQGTGA. This clonotype was found many times. Its antigen is unidentified. A CD8+CD4-CCR7+CD45RA+ phenotype served as the sorting definition for naive CD8 T cells. Findings of the study overall: Clones exceeding 20 RNA copies carried over 98% of effector molecules but under 1% of naive-cell molecules. Spiked Jurkat TCR RNA originating from one cell could reportedly be identified amid approximately 950,000 naive cells.

The specimen sequenced was naive CD8+ T cells from blood, with Jurkat cell RNA spiked in. Subset denoted: FACS-sorted CD8+CD4-CCR7+CD45RA+ naive T cells. This sequence originates from a human donor in good health. Some libraries in this study had Jurkat cell RNA spiked in. This chain connects TRBV7-3 to TRBJ1-1; D possibly corresponds to TRBD1 (5 bases). CDR3 in DNA: TGTGCCAGCAGCTTTGACAGATACACTGAAGCTTTCTTT. Translation: CASSFDRYTEAFF.